This TCR beta chain was recorded in a study of cytotoxic CD8 clonotypes in ibrutinib-treated CLL. Study-wide findings and caveats: Clonality climbed at ibrutinib response, then dropped toward baseline at progression.

Roughly 2 micrograms of genomic DNA, which was extracted from cryopreserved PBMCs, served as the material used for the TCR beta libraries. Clones were sequenced by immunoSEQ multiplex PCR, and TCRdb holds only the in-frame ones, with some missing. The sample has approximately 130,000 clones, roughly 80% seen once. V lost 0 bases to trimming and J lost 2 bases, with 9 bases between them. The CDR3 sequence is 15 residues long. Germline V lookup: CDR1 SGHNT, CDR2 YYREEE (reference sequence). On this clone itself: Its antigen remains unknown.

The chain recombines TRBV5-4 with TRBJ2-1; D is perhaps TRBD2 (6 bases). This clonotype was obtained from a human donor with chronic lymphocytic leukemia. Sequencing was performed on PBMCs, taken after 24 months of ibrutinib treatment. The CDR3 sequence is CASSLDSGAYNEQFF. The DNA for the CDR3 is TGTGCCAGCAGCTTGGATAGCGGAGCCTACAATGAGCAGTTCTTC.